Included here is one T cell receptor (beta chain) sequence, with context. The sample originates from a study of OX40 agonist ivuxolimab in advanced cancers. Across the whole study: Patients treated during dose escalation were battling hepatocellular carcinoma, melanoma, renal cell or head and neck cancer.

Measured with immunoSEQ multiplex PCR; TCRdb has only the in-frame clones, and not every one. The table lists roughly 20,000 clones, 75% to 90% of them singletons. Germline assignment: CDR1 SGDLS and CDR2 YYNGEE. V lost 0 bases, J lost 2 bases, and 9 bases lay in between. This CDR3 contains 15 residues. This specimen was CD4+ or CD8+ T cells sorted from blood, taken in a trial of the OX40 agonist ivuxolimab. The TCR was taken from an adult with an advanced solid tumor such as melanoma, head and neck, liver or kidney cancer. The V call is TRBV9, the J call TRBJ2-1; D not resolved. The CDR3 nucleotides are TGTGCCAGCAGCGTAGCCCAGGACCCCTACAATGAGCAGTTCTTC. It yields the protein CASSVAQDPYNEQFF.